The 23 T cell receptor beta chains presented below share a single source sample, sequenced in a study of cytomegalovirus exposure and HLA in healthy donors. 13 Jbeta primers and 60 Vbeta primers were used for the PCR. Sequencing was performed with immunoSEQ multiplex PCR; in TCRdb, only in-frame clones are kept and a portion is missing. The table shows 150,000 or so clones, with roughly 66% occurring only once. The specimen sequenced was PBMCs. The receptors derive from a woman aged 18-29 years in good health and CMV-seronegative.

The CDR3 bases are TGTGCCAGCACCCTTGGAAACACCATATATTTT. It encodes CASTLGNTIYF. The chain couples TRBV6-5 to TRBJ1-3; the D is unclear. CDR1 MNHEY and CDR2 SVGAGI come from the germline V gene. Between the trimmed V and J ends, which lost 7 bases and 3 bases, there was a span of 4 bases. The CDR3 spans 11 residues.

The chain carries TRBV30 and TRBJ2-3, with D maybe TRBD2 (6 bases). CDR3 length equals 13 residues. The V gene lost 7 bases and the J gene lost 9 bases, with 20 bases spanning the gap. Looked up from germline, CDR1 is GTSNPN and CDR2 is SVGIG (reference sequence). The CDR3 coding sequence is TGTGCCTCTAAGGGGACTCTCGGGAAAACGCAGTATTTT. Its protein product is CASKGTLGKTQYF.

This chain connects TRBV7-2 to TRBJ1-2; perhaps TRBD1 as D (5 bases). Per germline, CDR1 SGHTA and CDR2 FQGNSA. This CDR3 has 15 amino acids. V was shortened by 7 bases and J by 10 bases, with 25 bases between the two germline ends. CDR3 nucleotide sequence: TGTGCCAGCATGACGGATCTCGCGGGGCGCGGGGACTACACCTTC. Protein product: CASMTDLAGRGDYTF.

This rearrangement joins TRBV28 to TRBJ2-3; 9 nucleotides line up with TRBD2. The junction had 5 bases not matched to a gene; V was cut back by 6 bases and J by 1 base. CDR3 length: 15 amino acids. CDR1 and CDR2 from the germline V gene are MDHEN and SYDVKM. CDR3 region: CASRLRTSGTDTQYF. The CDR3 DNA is TGTGCCAGCAGGCTGAGGACTAGCGGCACAGATACGCAGTATTTT. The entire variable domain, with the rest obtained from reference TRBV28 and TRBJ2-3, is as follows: DVKVTQSSRYLVKRTGEKVFLECVQDMDHENMFWYRQDPGLGLRLIYFSYDVKMKEKGDIPEGYSVSREKKERFSLILESASTNQTSMYLCASRLRTSGTDTQYFGPGTRLTVL.

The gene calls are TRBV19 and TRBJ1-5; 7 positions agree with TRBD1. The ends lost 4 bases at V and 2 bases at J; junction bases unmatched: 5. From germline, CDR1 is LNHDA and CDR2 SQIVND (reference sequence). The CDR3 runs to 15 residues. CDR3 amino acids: CASSRIGTGNQPQHF. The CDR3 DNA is TGTGCCAGTAGTAGGATTGGGACAGGCAATCAGCCCCAGCATTTT.

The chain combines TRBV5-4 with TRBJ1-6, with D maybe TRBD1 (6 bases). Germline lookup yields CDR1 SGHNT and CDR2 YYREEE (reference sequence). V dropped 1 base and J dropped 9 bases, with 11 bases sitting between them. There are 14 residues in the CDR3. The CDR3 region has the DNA TGTGCCAGCAGCTTGAGTGGGGGCCGTTCACCCCTCCACTTT. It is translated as CASSLSGGRSPLHF.

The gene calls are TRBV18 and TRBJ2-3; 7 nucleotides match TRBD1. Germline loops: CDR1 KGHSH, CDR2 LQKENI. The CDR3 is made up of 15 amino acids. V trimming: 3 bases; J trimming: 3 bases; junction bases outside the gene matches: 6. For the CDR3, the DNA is TGTGCCAGCTCACCTATTTCGGGACAGACAGATACGCAGTATTTT. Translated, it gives CASSPISGQTDTQYF.

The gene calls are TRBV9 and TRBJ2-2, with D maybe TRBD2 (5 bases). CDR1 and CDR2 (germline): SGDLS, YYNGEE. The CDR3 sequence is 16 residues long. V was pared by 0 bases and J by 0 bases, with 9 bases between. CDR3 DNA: TGTGCCAGCAGCGTAGGCGTCGGGGCGAACACCGGGGAGCTGTTTTTT. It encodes CASSVGVGANTGELFF.

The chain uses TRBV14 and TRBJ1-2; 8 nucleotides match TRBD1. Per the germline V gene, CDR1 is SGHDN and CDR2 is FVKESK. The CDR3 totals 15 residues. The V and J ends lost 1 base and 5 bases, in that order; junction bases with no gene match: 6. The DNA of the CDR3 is TGTGCCAGCAGCCAAGTAAGACAGGGGAAGTATGGCTACACCTTC. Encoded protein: CASSQVRQGKYGYTF.

The CDR3 nucleotides are TGTGCCAGCAGCTTAGAAGCGGGAGGGATAAGCTCCTACAATGAGCAGTTCTTC. It specifies CASSLEAGGISSYNEQFF. The chain is built from TRBV7-7 and TRBJ2-1, with 10 bases fitting TRBD2. Per the germline V gene, CDR1 is SSHAT and CDR2 is FNYEAQ (reference sequence). V shed 1 base and J 0 bases; nucleotides not matched to a gene: 6. This CDR3 is built from 18 residues.

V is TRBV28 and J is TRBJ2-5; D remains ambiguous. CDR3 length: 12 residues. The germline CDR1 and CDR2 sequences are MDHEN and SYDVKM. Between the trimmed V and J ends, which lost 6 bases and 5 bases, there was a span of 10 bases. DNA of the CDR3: TGTGCCAGCAGGTCCCAGTACGAGACCCAGTACTTC. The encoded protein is CASRSQYETQYF.

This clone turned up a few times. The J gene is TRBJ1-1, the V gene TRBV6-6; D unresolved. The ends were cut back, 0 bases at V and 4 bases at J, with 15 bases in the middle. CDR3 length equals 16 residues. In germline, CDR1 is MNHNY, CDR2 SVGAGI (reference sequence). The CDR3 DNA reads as TGTGCCAGCAGTTACTCCTTCGACACCGCTACCACTGAAGCTTTCTTT. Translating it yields CASSYSFDTATTEAFF.

CDR3 residues: CASGLGDRGYEQYV. The DNA for the CDR3 is TGTGCTAGTGGTTTGGGCGACAGGGGCTACGAGCAGTACGTC. The rearrangement joins TRBV12-5 to TRBJ2-7; 8 nucleotides line up with TRBD1. The CDR3 extends over 14 amino acids. CDR1 is LGHNT and CDR2 is FRNRAP in the germline V gene. The J segment lost 3 bases and the V segment lost 1 base, leaving 2 bases of the junction unmatched.

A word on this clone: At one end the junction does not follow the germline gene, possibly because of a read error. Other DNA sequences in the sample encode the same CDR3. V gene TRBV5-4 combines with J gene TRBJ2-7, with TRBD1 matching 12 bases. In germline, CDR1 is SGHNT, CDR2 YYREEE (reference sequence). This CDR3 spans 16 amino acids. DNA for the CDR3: TGCGCCAGCAGCCAGGACACCGGGACAGGGGGCAACGAGCAGTACTTC. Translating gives CASSQDTGTGGNEQYF. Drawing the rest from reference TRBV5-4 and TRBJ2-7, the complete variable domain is ETGVTQSPTHLIKTRGQQVTLRCSSQSGHNTVSWYQQALGQGPQFIFQYYREEENGRGNFPPRFSGLQFPNYSSELNVNALELDDSALYLCASSQDTGTGGNEQYFGPGTRLTVT.

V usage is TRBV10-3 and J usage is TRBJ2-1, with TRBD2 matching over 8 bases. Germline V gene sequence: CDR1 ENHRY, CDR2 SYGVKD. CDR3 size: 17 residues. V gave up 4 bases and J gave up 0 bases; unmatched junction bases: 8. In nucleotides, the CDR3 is TGTGCCATCAGTGGAGCGGGGGCCACGAGCTCCTACAATGAGCAGTTCTTC. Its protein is CAISGAGATSSYNEQFF.

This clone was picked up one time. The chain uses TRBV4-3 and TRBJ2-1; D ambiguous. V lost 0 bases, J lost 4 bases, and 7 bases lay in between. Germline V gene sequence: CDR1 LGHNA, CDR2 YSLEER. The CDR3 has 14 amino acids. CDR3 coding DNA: TGCGCCAGCAGCCAAGATAGCACGTACAATGAGCAGTTCTTC. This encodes CASSQDSTYNEQFF.

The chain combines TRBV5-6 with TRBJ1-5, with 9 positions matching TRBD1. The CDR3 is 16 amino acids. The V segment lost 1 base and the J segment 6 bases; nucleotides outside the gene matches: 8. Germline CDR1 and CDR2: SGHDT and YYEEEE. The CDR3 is CASSLHRDRVSQPQHF. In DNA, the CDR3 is TGTGCCAGCAGCTTGCACCGGGACAGGGTCAGTCAGCCCCAGCATTTT.

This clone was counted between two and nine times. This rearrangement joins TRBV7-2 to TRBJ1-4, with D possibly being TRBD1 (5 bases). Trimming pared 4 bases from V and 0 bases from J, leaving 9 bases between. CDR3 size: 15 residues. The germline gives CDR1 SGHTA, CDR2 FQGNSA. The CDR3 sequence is CASSSQGSTNEKLFF. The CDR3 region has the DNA TGTGCCAGCAGCTCTCAGGGATCAACTAATGAAAAACTGTTTTTT.

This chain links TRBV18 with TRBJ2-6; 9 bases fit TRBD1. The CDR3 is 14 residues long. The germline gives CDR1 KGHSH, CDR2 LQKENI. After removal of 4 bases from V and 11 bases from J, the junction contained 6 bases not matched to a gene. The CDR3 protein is CASSLRRTGDVLTF. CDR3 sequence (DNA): TGTGCCAGCTCACTCCGCCGGACAGGGGACGTCCTGACTTTC.

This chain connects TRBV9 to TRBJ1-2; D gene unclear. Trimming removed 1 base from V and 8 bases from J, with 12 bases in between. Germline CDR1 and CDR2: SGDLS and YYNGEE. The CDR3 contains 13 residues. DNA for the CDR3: TGTGCCAGCAGCGTAAGTGGGGAGGTAGGCTACACCTTC. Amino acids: CASSVSGEVGYTF.

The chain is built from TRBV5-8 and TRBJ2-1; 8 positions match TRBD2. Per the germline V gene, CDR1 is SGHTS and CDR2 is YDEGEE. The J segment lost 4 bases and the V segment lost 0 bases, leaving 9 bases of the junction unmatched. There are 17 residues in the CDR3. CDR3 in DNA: TGTGCCAGCAGCTTGGCACCGGGAGGGGGGCTGTACAATGAGCAGTTCTTC. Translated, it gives CASSLAPGGGLYNEQFF.

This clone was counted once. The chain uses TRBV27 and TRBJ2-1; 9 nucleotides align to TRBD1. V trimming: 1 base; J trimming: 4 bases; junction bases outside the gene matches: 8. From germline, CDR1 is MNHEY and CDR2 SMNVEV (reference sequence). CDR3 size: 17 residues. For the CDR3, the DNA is TGTGCCAGCAGTTTATATACGACAGGGGGGTGGTACAATGAGCAGTTCTTC. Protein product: CASSLYTTGGWYNEQFF.

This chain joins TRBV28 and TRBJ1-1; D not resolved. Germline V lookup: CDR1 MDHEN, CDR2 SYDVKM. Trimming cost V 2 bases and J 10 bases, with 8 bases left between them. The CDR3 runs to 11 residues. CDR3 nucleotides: TGTGCCAGCAGTTTAACGGGTCTAGCTTTCTTT. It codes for CASSLTGLAFF.